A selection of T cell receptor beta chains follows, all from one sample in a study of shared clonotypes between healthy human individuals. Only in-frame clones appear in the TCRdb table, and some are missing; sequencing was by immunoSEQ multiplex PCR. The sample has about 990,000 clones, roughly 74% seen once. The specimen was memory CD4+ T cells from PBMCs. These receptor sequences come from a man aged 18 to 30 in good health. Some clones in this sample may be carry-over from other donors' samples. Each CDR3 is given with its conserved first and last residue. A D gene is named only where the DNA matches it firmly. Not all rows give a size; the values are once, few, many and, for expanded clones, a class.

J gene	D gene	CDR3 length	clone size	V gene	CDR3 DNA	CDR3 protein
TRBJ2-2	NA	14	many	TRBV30	TGTGCCTGGGCAAGGACAGCGAACACCGGGGAGCTGTTTTTT	CAWARTANTGELFF
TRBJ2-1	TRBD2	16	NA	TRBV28	TGTGCCAGCAGTTCCCGACTAGCGGGAGCCTACAATGAGCAGTTCTTC	CASSSRLAGAYNEQFF
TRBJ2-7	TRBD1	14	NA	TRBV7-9	TGTGCCAGCAGCCCACAGGGGAACTCCTACGAGCAGTACTTC	CASSPQGNSYEQYF
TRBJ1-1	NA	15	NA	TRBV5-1	TGCGCCAGCAGCGTGACAGGAAACCTGAACACTGAAGCTTTCTTT	CASSVTGNLNTEAFF
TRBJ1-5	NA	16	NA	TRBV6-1	TGTGCCAGCAGTGAGAGGCTCGGGGCTAGCAATCAGCCCCAGCATTTT	CASSERLGASNQPQHF
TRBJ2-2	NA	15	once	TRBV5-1	TGCGCCAGCAGCCTTATGCGGACAAACACCGGGGAGCTGTTTTTT	CASSLMRTNTGELFF
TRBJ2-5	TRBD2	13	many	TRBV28	TGTGCCAGCAGTCCTAGCGGTCAAGAGACCCAGTACTTC	CASSPSGQETQYF
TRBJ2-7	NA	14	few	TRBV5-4	TGTGCCAGCAGCTTGGACTATAGCTCCTACGAGCAGTACTTC	CASSLDYSSYEQYF
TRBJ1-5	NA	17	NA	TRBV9	TGTGCCAGCTGCGTTCGCAGCAGGGACTATAGCAATCAGCCCCAGCATTTT	CASCVRSRDYSNQPQHF
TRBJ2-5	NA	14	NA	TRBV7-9	TGTGCCAGCAGCTCCGGACGGCTCCAAGAGACCCAGTACTTC	CASSSGRLQETQYF
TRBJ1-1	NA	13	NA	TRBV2	TGTGCCAGCGCCGATTGGGAGGGCACTGAAGCTTTCTTT	CASADWEGTEAFF
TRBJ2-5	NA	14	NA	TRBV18	TGTGCCAGCTCACCGGAAGTGGGACAAGAGACCCAGTACTTC	CASSPEVGQETQYF
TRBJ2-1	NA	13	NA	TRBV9	TGTGCCAGCAGCTCTAGACTCGGCGGGGAGCAGTTCTTC	CASSSRLGGEQFF
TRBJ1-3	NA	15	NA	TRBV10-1	TGCGCCAGCAGTGCCGGGGGCTACCCGGGAAACACCATATATTTT	CASSAGGYPGNTIYF
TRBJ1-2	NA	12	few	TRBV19	TGTGCCAGTAGTCGGCAATCCTATGGCTACACCTTC	CASSRQSYGYTF
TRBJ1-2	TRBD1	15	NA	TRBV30	TGTGCCTGGAGTATCGGGACAGGGTCTAGGTATGGCTACACCTTC	CAWSIGTGSRYGYTF
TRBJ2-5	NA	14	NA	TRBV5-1	TGCGCCAGCAGCTTATCAGGGGATCAAGAGACCCAGTACTTC	CASSLSGDQETQYF
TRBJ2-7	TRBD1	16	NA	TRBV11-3	TGTGCCAGCAGTTTTCGCACCGGGACAGGGAGGGACGAGCAGTACTTC	CASSFRTGTGRDEQYF
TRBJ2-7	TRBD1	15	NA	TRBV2	TGTGCCAGCAGTGGAGGGGGCGGACAGTCCTACGAGCAGTACTTC	CASSGGGGQSYEQYF
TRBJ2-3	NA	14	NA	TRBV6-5	TGTGCCACTGCGGGGGCTAGCGCCACAGATACGCAGTATTTT	CATAGASATDTQYF
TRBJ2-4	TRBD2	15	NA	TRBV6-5	TGTGCCAGCAGAAGACGAGCGGGAGGCGGAGACATTCAGTACTTC	CASRRRAGGGDIQYF
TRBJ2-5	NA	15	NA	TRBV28	TGTGCCAGCAGTCTCCACTCATCTGGGATCGAGACCCAGTACTTC	CASSLHSSGIETQYF
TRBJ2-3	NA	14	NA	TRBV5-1	TGCGCCAGCAGCTTTTCCAAAAGCACAGATACGCAGTATTTT	CASSFSKSTDTQYF
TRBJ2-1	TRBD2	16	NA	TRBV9	TGTGCCAGCAGCCGGACTAGCGGGGGACGACATCCTGAGCAGTTCTTC	CASSRTSGGRHPEQFF
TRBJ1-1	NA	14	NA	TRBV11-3	TGTGCCAGCAGCTCAGGCGGGGCGAACACTGAAGCTTTCTTT	CASSSGGANTEAFF
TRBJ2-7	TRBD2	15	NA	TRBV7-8	TGTGCCAGCAGCTGGACTAGCGGAGGGGCCTACGAGCAGTACTTC	CASSWTSGGAYEQYF
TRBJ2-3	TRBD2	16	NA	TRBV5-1	TGCGCCAGCAGCCCGGGGACTAGCGGGGTCTCAGATACGCAGTATTTT	CASSPGTSGVSDTQYF
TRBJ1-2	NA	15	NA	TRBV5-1	TGCGCCAGCAGCTTTGAACACCTTTTCCACTATGGCTACACCTTC	CASSFEHLFHYGYTF
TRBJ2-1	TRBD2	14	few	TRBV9	TGTGCCAGCAGCGTAGTAGCCCGGGGGGATGAGCAGTTCTTC	CASSVVARGDEQFF
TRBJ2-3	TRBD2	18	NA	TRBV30	TGTGCCTGGAAACGTTTGAGTAGTGGCGGGAGTCCGCGGGATACGCAGTATTTT	CAWKRLSSGGSPRDTQYF
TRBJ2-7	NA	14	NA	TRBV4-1	TGCGCCAGCAGCCAACCGACACTTCCTAGCGAGCAGTACTTC	CASSQPTLPSEQYF
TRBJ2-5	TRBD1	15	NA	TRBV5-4	TGTGCCAGCAGCTTAGGGGGCCCCCGGGTGGAGACCCAGTACTTC	CASSLGGPRVETQYF
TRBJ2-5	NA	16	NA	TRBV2	TGTGCCAGCTCCCTCCCCTTGGGCGGGAAGAAAGAGACCCAGTACTTC	CASSLPLGGKKETQYF
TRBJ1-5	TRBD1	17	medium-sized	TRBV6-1	TGTGCCAGCAGTGAAGGGAAGCGGACAGGGGGTTCCCAGCCCCAGCATTTT	CASSEGKRTGGSQPQHF
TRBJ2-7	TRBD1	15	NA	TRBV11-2	TGTGCCAGCAGCTTGGGACAGGGGGGCTCCTACGAGCAGTACTTC	CASSLGQGGSYEQYF
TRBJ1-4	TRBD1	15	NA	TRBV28	TGTGCCAGCAGGTGGACAGGGGAATCTAATGAAAAACTGTTTTTT	CASRWTGESNEKLFF
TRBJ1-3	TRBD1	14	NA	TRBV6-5	TGTGCCAGCAGGGCGACAGGGTTTTGGAACACCATATATTTT	CASRATGFWNTIYF
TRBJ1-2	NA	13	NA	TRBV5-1	TGCGCCAGCAGCTTAGAACCGATCTATGGCTACACCTTC	CASSLEPIYGYTF
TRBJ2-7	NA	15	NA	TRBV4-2	TGTGCCAGCAGCCAAGATAGGGCGTCGCTAGGGGAGCAGTACTTC	CASSQDRASLGEQYF
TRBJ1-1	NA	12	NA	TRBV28	TGTGCCAGCAGTCCCACCTCCACCGAAGCTTTCTTT	CASSPTSTEAFF
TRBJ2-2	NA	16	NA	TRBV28	TGTGCCAGCAGTTTATGGACAGTGACGAACACCGGGGAGCTGTTTTTT	CASSLWTVTNTGELFF
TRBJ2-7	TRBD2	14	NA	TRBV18	TGTGCCAGCTCAGACTCTAGCGGGAACTACGAGCAGTACTTC	CASSDSSGNYEQYF
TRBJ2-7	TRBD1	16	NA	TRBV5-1	TGCGCCAGCAGAATTGGAACCGGGACAGTCTCCTACGAGCAGTACTTC	CASRIGTGTVSYEQYF
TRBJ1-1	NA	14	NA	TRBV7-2	TGTGCCAGCAGCCCAGATTGGGGGGGCACTGAAGCTTTCTTT	CASSPDWGGTEAFF
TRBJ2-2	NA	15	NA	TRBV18	TGTGCCAGCTCACCACGACAGCCGAGCACCGGGGAGCTGTTTTTT	CASSPRQPSTGELFF
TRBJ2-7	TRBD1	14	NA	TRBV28	TGTGCCAGCAGTTGGACAGGGAGCTCCTACGAGCAGTACTTC	CASSWTGSSYEQYF
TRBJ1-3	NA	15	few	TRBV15	TGTGCCACCAGCAGAGATCTGGGCTCTGGAAACACCATATATTTT	CATSRDLGSGNTIYF
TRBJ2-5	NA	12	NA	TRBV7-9	TGTGCCAGCAGCTTGTTATCTGAGACCCAGTACTTC	CASSLLSETQYF
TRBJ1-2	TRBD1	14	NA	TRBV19	TGTGCCAGTAGAACGGGACAGGGGAACTATGGCTACACCTTC	CASRTGQGNYGYTF
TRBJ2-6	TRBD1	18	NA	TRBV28	TGTGCCAGCAGCTTCCTAGGACAGGGGGCCTCTGGGGCCAACGTCCTGACTTTC	CASSFLGQGASGANVLTF
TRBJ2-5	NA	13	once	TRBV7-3	TGTGCCAGCAGCTCGTGGGATTCGGAGACCCAGTACTTC	CASSSWDSETQYF
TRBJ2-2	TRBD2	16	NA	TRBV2	TGTGCCAGCAGCGTGCGGGGAGGGGTGAACACCGGGGAGCTGTTTTTT	CASSVRGGVNTGELFF
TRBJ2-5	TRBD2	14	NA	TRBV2	TGTGCCAGCAGTCCACTAGCGGCCCAAGAGACCCAGTACTTC	CASSPLAAQETQYF
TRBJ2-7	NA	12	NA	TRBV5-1	TGCGCCAGCAGCTTGTTACCCTACGAGCAGTACTTC	CASSLLPYEQYF
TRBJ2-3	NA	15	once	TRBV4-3	TGCGCCAGCAGCCAAGCTGGGACGGCGGGGGATACGCAGTATTTT	CASSQAGTAGDTQYF